Each of the 17 T cell receptor beta chains below was sequenced from the same sample in a study of blood T cell repertoires in COVID-19. The table came from immunoSEQ multiplex PCR; TCRdb's copy has only in-frame clones and leaves some out. The sample shows 150,000 to 200,000 clones, 88% of them seen only once. Sequences were obtained from peripheral blood. All receptors come from a human donor in a cohort sampled during active COVID-19.

The chain links TRBV2 to TRBJ1-1; a weak D match, TRBD1 (6 bases). The V gene lost 4 bases and the J gene lost 5 bases, with 17 bases spanning the gap. This CDR3 is built from 15 residues. From germline, CDR1 is SNHLY and CDR2 FYNNEI. CDR3 DNA sequence: TGTGCCAGCAGTGGCCAGGGGCTTTCAGGAACTGAAGCTTTCTTT. Translation gives CASSGQGLSGTEAFF.

Here the CDR3 DNA reads TGTGCCAGTAAACGCTCCTTGTTCGGTACGGTCGAGCAGTACTTC. Protein: CASKRSLFGTVEQYF. This rearrangement joins TRBV19 to TRBJ2-7; D is unclear. The CDR3 spans 15 residues. The germline CDR1 and CDR2 sequences are LNHDA and SQIVND (reference sequence). V was pared by 7 bases and J by 6 bases, with 22 bases between.

This chain joins TRBV5-1 and TRBJ2-5, with a tentative D call TRBD1 (8 bases). Deletions cut 0 bases from V and 4 bases from J, with 10 bases between. CDR3 length equals 14 residues. Germline V gene sequence: CDR1 SGHRS, CDR2 YFSETQ. DNA of the CDR3: TGCGCCAGCAGCTTGGACAGGGGGGGAGAGACCCAGTACTTC. This translates into CASSLDRGGETQYF.

The chain employs TRBV18 and TRBJ1-1; D gene uncertain. V lost 1 base to trimming and J lost 3 bases, with 6 bases between them. Germline CDR1 reads KGHSH; CDR2 reads LQKENI. The CDR3 consists of 13 residues. CDR3 coding DNA: TGTGCCAGCTCACCACTGCCGGACACTGAAGCTTTCTTT. Encoded protein: CASSPLPDTEAFF. The variable domain in full, with the rest retrieved from reference TRBV18 and TRBJ1-1, is NAGVMQNPRHLVRRRGQEARLRCSPMKGHSHVYWYRQLPEEGLKFMVYLQKENIIDESGMPKERFSAEFPKEGPSILRIQQVVRGDSAAYFCASSPLPDTEAFFGQGTRLTVV.

The chain joins TRBV30 to TRBJ1-2; tentatively, D is TRBD1 (6 bases). CDR1 and CDR2 (germline): GTSNPN, SVGIG (reference sequence). Trimming took 4 bases from V and 4 from J, leaving 10 bases between them. The CDR3 loop spans 12 amino acids. The CDR3 DNA follows: TGTGCCTGGAAGGCAGGGGCCTATGGCTACACCTTC. Translated: CAWKAGAYGYTF.

The chain has TRBV19 and TRBJ1-2; TRBD1 might be the D (5 bases). Germline CDR1 reads LNHDA; CDR2 reads SQIVND (reference sequence). This CDR3 region has 14 residues. Trimming took 7 bases from V and 4 from J, leaving 16 bases between them. The CDR3 region is CASIPTVLSYGYTF. CDR3 sequence (DNA): TGTGCCAGTATCCCGACAGTACTATCCTATGGCTACACCTTC.

The chain carries TRBV6-6 and TRBJ1-2, with D unclear. This CDR3 has 12 residues. Germline loops: CDR1 MNHNY, CDR2 SVGAGI (reference sequence). V lost 8 bases and J lost 7, with 14 bases in between. CDR3 sequence: CASAGGSGGYTF. The CDR3 DNA is TGTGCCAGCGCGGGTGGGAGTGGTGGCTACACCTTC.

The chain carries TRBV6-5 and TRBJ1-4, with a tentative D call TRBD1 (5 bases). The CDR3 contains 12 residues. Germline-derived CDR1 and CDR2 are MNHEY and SVGAGI. Trimming removed 5 bases from V and 7 bases from J, with 8 bases in between. The CDR3 sequence: CASSRGREKLFF. CDR3 in DNA: TGTGCCAGCAGTAGGGGTCGTGAAAAACTGTTTTTT.

The gene calls are TRBV7-9 and TRBJ1-2; 11 bases agree with TRBD1. The CDR3 is made up of 19 amino acids. Germline values: CDR1 SEHNR, CDR2 FQNEAQ (reference sequence). After removal of 4 bases from V and 8 bases from J, the junction contained 21 bases not matched to a gene. CDR3 coding DNA: TGTGCCAGCAGCTACGGGGGACAGGGGGTTCCAGCCTCCCCGTGGGGCTACACCTTC. Translating gives CASSYGGQGVPASPWGYTF.

The J gene is TRBJ2-3, the V gene TRBV9, with TRBD2 as a possible D gene (6 bases). Germline V gives CDR1 SGDLS, CDR2 YYNGEE. CDR3 length: 17 residues. The V and J ends lost 0 bases and 5 bases respectively, with 19 bases between them. This CDR3 is CASSVATRGAGLDTQYF. CDR3 nucleotide sequence: TGTGCCAGCAGCGTAGCTACTAGAGGCGCGGGGTTAGATACGCAGTATTTT.

In its sample, this clone was seen many times. V usage is TRBV6-5 and J usage is TRBJ2-7; 10 bases are shared with TRBD1. V was clipped by 6 bases and J by 1 base; unmatched bases: 6. Germline CDR1 is MNHEY and CDR2 is SVGAGI. This CDR3 region has 15 residues. The CDR3 coding sequence is TGTGCCAGCAGCGACAGGGGGCTAAGGTCCTACGAGCAGTACTTC. Translating gives CASSDRGLRSYEQYF.

CDR3 sequence reads: CASSPGTGFSYGYTF. DNA for the CDR3: TGTGCCAGCAGCCCCGGGACAGGATTTAGCTATGGCTACACCTTC. The rearrangement joins TRBV5-6 to TRBJ1-2, with 8 bases matching TRBD1. The CDR3 spans 15 residues. Losses at the gene ends were 4 bases for V and 4 bases for J; bases not matched to a gene: 9. Germline V gene lookup returns CDR1 SGHDT and CDR2 YYEEEE.

This clone has more than one count but fewer than ten. V usage is TRBV9 and J usage is TRBJ1-2; D not certain. V was shortened by 0 bases and J by 4 bases, with 16 bases between the two germline ends. Germline loops: CDR1 SGDLS, CDR2 YYNGEE. The CDR3 totals 16 residues. CDR3 DNA: TGTGCCAGCAGCGTAGAGAGGGCAGGTCTAAGCTATGGCTACACCTTC. This encodes CASSVERAGLSYGYTF.

The chain joins TRBV6-2 or TRBV6-3 to TRBJ2-6, with D perhaps matching TRBD1 (5 bases). The germline V gene encodes CDR1 MNHEY and CDR2 SVGEGT. This CDR3 has 17 residues. V shed 6 bases and J shed 4 bases, with 19 bases lying between them. The CDR3 reads CASSGRGRGAGANVLTF. CDR3 in DNA: TGTGCCAGCAGCGGTCGAGGAAGGGGTGCGGGGGCCAACGTCCTGACTTTC.

This clone was seen only a few times. The rearrangement joins TRBV28 to TRBJ2-7; maybe TRBD1 (6 bases). This CDR3 is 12 amino acids long. Trimming took 9 bases from V and 5 from J, leaving 14 bases between them. The germline gives CDR1 MDHEN, CDR2 SYDVKM. The CDR3 DNA follows: TGTGCCAGTTATACAGGGTCACACGAGCAGTACTTC. Residues: CASYTGSHEQYF.

The CDR3 spells CASSGSGGAGANVLTF. The DNA for the CDR3 is TGTGCCAGCAGTGGCTCAGGGGGCGCTGGGGCCAACGTCCTGACTTTC. This sequence joins TRBV25-1 and TRBJ2-6; TRBD1 aligns across 8 bases. The CDR3 is 16 amino acids. From germline, CDR1 is MGHDK and CDR2 SYGVNS. With V trimmed by 4 bases and J by 2 bases, 4 bases remained unmatched. The full variable domain, in which reference TRBV25-1 and TRBJ2-6 provide the parts outside the CDR3, is EADIYQTPRYLVIGTGKKITLECSQTMGHDKMYWYQQDPGMELHLIHYSYGVNSTEKGDLSSESTVSRIRTEHFPLTLESARPSHTSQYLCASSGSGGAGANVLTFGAGSRLTVL.

This chain uses TRBV11-2 with TRBJ2-7; 10 nucleotides line up with TRBD1. V trimming: 5 bases; J trimming: 3 bases; junction bases outside the gene matches: 1. CDR1 and CDR2 (germline): SGHAT, FQNNGV. This CDR3 has 13 amino acids. CDR3 residues: CASSRTGGYEQYF. The CDR3 DNA is TGTGCCAGCAGCCGGACAGGGGGCTACGAGCAGTACTTC.